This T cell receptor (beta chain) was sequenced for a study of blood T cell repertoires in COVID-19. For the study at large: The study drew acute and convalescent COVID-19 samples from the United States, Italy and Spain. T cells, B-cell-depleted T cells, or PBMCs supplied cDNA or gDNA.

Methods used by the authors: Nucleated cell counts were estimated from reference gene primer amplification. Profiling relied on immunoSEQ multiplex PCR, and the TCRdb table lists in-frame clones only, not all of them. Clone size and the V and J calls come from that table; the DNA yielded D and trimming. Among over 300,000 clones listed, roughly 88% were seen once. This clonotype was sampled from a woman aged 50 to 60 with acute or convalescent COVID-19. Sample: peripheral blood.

CDR3 DNA sequence: TGTGCCAGCAGCCCGATAGGGGCTAACTATGGCTACACCTTC. Its protein is CASSPIGANYGYTF. The chain has TRBV27 and TRBJ1-2, with a possible D match to TRBD1 (5 bases). V was cut by 6 bases and J by 0 bases, with 11 bases left in between. The germline V gene encodes CDR1 MNHEY and CDR2 SMNVEV (reference sequence). The CDR3 covers 14 residues.